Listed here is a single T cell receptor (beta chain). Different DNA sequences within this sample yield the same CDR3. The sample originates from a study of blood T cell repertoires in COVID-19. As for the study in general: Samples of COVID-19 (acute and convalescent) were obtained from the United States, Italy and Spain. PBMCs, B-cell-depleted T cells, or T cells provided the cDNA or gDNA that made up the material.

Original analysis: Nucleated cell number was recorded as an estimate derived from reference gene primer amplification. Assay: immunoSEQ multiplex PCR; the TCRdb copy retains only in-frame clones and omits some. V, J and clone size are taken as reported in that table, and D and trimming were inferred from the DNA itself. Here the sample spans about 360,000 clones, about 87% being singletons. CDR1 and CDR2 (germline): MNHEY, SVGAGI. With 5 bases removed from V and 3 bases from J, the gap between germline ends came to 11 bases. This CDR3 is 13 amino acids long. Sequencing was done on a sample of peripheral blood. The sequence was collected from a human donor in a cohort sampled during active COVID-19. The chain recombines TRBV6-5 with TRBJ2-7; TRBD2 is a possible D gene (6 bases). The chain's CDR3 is CASSRGLGYEQYF. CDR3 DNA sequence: TGTGCCAGCAGTCGGGGACTGGGCTACGAGCAGTACTTC.